This entry concerns a single TCR beta chain. The sample comes from a study of blood T cell repertoires in COVID-19. Study details: Material from acute and convalescent COVID-19 was sourced from the United States, Italy and Spain. PBMCs, B-cell-depleted T cells, or T cells were the source of the cDNA or gDNA that made up the material.

This CDR3 is built from 13 residues. Germline lookup yields CDR1 SGHNT and CDR2 YENEEA. Between the trimmed V and J ends, which lost 1 base and 5 bases, there was a span of 8 bases. Study processing details: Quantification of nucleated cells was approximated via reference gene primer amplification. The method was immunoSEQ multiplex PCR; TCRdb's version includes in-frame clones alone and lacks a portion of them. The V and J calls and clone size come from that table; D and trimming were worked out from the DNA. The sample lists fewer than 130,000 clones; 75% to 85% were seen once. The sequenced sample was peripheral blood. The chain joins TRBV11-3 to TRBJ2-5; the D is unclear. The source is a woman aged 55-69 years with acute or convalescent COVID-19. As DNA, the CDR3 is TGTGCCAGCAGCTTAGGGAGATCTGAGACCCAGTACTTC. It specifies CASSLGRSETQYF.